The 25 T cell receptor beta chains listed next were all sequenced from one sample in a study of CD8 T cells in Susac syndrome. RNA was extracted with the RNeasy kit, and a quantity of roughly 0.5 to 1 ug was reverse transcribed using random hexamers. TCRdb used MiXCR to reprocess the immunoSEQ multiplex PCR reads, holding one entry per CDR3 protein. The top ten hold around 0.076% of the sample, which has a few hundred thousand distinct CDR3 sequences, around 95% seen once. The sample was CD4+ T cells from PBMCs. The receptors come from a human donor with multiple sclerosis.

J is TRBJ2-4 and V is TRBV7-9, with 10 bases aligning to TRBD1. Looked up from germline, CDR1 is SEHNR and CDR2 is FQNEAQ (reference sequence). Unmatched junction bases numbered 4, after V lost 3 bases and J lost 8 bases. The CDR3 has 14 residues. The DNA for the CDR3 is TGTGCCAGCAGCTTCGGGGACAGGGGTTACATTCAGTACTTC. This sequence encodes CASSFGDRGYIQYF.

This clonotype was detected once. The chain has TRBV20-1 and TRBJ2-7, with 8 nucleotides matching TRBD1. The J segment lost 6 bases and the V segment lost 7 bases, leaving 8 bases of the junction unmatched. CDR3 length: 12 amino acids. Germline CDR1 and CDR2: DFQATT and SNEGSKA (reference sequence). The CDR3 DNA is TGCAGTGTAGGCCGGACAGGGAGCGAGCAGTACTTC. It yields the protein CSVGRTGSEQYF.

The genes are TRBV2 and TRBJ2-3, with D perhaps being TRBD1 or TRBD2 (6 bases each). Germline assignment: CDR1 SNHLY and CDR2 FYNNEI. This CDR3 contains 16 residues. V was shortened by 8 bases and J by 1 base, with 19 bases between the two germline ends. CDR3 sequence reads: CASLWSGAMGTDTQYF. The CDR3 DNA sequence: TGTGCCAGCCTCTGGTCGGGGGCAATGGGCACAGATACGCAGTATTTT.

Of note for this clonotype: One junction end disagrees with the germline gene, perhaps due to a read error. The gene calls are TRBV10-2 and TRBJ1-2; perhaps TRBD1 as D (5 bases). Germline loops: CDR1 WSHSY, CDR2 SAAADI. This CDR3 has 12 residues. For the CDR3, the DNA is TGCGCCAGCACCGGTTTATCCGGGGCCTCGCTCTTC. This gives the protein CASTGLSGASLF.

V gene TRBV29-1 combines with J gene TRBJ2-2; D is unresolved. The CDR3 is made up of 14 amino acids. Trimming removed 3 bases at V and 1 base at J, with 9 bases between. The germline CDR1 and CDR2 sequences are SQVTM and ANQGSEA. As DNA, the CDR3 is TGCAGCGTTGAGCCCCAAGAGAACACCGGGGAGCTGTTTTTT. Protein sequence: CSVEPQENTGELFF.

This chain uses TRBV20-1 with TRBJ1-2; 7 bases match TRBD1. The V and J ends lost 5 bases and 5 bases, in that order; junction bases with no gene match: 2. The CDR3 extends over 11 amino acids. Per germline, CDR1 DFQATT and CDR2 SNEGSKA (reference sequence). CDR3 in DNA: TGCAGTGCTTCGACAGGGTATGGCTACACCTTC. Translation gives CSASTGYGYTF.

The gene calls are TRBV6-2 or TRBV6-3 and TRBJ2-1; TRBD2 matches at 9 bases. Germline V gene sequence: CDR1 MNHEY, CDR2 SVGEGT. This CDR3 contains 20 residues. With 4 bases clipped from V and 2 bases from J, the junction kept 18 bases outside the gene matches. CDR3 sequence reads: CASSSTGEFNQRGAYNEQFF. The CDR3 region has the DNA TGTGCCAGCAGTTCCACCGGGGAGTTTAACCAGCGGGGGGCCTACAATGAGCAGTTCTTC.

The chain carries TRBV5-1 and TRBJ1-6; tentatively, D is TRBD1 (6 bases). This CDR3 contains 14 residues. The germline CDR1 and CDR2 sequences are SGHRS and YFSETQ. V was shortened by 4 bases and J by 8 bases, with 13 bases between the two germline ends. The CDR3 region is CASSPRDMDSPLHF. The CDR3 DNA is TGCGCCAGCAGCCCGCGGGACATGGATTCACCCCTCCACTTT.

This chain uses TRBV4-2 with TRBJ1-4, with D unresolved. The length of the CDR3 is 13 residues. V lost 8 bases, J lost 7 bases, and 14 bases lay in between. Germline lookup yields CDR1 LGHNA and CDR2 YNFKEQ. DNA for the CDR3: TGTGCCAGCCGAGGAGGGTCACGTGAAAAACTGTTTTTT. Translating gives CASRGGSREKLFF.

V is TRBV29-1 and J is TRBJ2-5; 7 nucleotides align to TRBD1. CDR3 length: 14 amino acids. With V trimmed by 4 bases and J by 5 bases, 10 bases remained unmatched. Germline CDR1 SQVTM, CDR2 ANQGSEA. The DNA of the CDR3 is TGCAGCGTTGCGAAGACAGGGTTAAGGGAGACCCAGTACTTC. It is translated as CSVAKTGLRETQYF.

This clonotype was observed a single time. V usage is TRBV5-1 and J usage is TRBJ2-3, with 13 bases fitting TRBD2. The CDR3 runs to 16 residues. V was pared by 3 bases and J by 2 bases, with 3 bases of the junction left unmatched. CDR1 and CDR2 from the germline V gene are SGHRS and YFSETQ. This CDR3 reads CASSSGTSGATDTQYF. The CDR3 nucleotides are TGCGCCAGCAGCTCGGGGACTAGCGGGGCCACAGATACGCAGTATTTT.

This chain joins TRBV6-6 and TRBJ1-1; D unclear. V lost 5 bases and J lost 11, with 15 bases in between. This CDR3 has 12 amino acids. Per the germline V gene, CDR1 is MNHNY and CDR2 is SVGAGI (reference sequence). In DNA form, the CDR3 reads TGTGCCAGCAGTACTGAATGGGAGAGGGCTTTCTTT. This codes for CASSTEWERAFF.

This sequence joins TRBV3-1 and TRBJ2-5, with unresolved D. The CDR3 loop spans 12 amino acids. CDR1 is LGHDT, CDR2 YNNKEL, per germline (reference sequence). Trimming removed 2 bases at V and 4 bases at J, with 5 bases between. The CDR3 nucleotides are TGTGCCAGCAGCCAAATCCGAGAGACCCAGTACTTC. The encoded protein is CASSQIRETQYF.

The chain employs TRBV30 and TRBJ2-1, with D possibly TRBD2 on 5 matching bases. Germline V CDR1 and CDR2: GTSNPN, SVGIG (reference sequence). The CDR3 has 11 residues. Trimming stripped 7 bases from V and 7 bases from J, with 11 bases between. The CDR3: CASASLNEQFF. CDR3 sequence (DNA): TGTGCCTCGGCTAGCCTAAATGAGCAGTTCTTC.

The CDR3 sequence is CASSVDPGRVQETQYF. The CDR3 bases are TGTGCCAGCAGCGTAGATCCAGGGAGGGTCCAAGAGACCCAGTACTTC. This chain connects TRBV9 to TRBJ2-5, with TRBD2 matching over 7 bases. Unmatched junction bases numbered 6, after V lost 0 bases and J lost 1 base. Germline values: CDR1 SGDLS, CDR2 YYNGEE. This CDR3 has 16 amino acids.

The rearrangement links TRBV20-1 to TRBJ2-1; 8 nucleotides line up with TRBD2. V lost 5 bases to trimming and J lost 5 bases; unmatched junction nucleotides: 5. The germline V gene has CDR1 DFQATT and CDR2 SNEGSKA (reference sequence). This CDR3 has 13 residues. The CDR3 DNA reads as TGCAGTGCTGGGGCTAGCGGGCACAATGAGCAGTTCTTC. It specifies CSAGASGHNEQFF.

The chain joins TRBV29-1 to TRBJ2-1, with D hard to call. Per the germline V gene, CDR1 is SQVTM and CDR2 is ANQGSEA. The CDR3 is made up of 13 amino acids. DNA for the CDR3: TGCATCATTGGACCAGAGAGCTACAATGAGCAGTTCTTC. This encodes CIIGPESYNEQFF.

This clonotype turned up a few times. The DNA of the CDR3 is TGTGCCAGCTCACCACGGACGGAAAATTCACCCCTCCACTTT. It encodes CASSPRTENSPLHF. The V and J genes are TRBV18 and TRBJ1-6; no definite D call. Trimming stripped 1 base from V and 7 bases from J, with 8 bases between. The V gene's germline CDR1 is KGHSH and CDR2 LQKENI. The CDR3 is 14 residues long.

The CDR3 protein is CASSPQLNTEAFF. The DNA of the CDR3 is TGTGCCAGCAGCCCACAGTTGAACACTGAAGCTTTCTTT. This sequence joins TRBV11-1 and TRBJ1-1, with unresolved D. Germline V gene lookup returns CDR1 SGHAT and CDR2 FQDESV (reference sequence). Trimming stripped 5 bases from V and 0 bases from J, with 7 bases between. The CDR3 contains 13 residues.

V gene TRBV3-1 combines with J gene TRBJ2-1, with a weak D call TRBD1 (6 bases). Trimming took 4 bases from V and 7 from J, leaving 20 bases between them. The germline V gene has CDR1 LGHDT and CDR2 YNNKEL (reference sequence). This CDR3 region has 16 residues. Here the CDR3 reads CASSPGNRVKENEQFF. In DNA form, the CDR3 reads TGTGCCAGCAGCCCCGGGAACAGGGTGAAGGAGAATGAGCAGTTCTTC.

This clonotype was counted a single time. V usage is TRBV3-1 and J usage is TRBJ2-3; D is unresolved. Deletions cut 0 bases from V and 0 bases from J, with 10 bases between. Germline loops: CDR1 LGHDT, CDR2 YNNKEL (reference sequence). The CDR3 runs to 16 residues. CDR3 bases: TGTGCCAGCAGCCAAGATCCGTGGCGCAGCACAGATACGCAGTATTTT. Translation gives CASSQDPWRSTDTQYF.

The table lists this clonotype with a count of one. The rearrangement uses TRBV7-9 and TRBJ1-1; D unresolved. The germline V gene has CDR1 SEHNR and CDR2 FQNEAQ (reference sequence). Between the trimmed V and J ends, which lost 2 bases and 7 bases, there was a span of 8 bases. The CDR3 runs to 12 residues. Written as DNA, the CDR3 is TGTGCCAGCAGCTTACAGGAGGGTGAAGCTTTCTTT. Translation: CASSLQEGEAFF. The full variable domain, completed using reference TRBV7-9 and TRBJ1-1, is DTGVSQNPRHKITKRGQNVTFRCDPISEHNRLYWYRQTLGQGPEFLTYFQNEAQLEKSRLLSDRFSAERPKGSFSTLEIQRTEQGDSAMYLCASSLQEGEAFFGQGTRLTVV.

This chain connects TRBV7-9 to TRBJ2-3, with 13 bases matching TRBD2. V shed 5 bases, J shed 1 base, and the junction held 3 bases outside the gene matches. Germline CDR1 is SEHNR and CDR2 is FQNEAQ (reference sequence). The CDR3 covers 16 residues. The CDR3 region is CASSPGTSGGTDTQYF. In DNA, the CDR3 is TGTGCCAGCAGCCCTGGGACTAGCGGGGGCACAGATACGCAGTATTTT.

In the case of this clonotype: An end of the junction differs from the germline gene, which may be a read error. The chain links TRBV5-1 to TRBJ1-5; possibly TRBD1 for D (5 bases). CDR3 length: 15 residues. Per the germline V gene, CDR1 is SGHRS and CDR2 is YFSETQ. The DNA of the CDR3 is TGCGCCAGCACCTTGGGGACGGGACGCAATCAGCCCCAGCATTTT. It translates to CASTLGTGRNQPQHF.

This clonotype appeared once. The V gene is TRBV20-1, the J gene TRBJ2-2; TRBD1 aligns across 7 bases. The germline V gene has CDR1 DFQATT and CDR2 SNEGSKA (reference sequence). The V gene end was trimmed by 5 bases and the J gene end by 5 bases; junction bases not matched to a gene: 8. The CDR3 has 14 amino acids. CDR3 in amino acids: CSALSQGVTGELFF. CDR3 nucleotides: TGCAGTGCTTTGTCTCAGGGGGTTACCGGGGAGCTGTTTTTT.